Each of the 5 T cell receptor beta chains below was sequenced from the same sample in a study of neoadjuvant anti-PD-1 for oral cavity cancer. Profiling relied on immunoSEQ multiplex PCR, and the TCRdb table lists in-frame clones only, not all of them. The table records over 80,000 clones, about 84% of them present only once. Sequenced here: PBMCs, sampled before nivolumab (anti-PD-1) treatment. All receptors derive from a person aged 35-79 years with oral cavity squamous cell carcinoma.

The rearrangement uses TRBV6-1 and TRBJ1-5; D uncertain. Germline loops: CDR1 MNHNS, CDR2 SASEGT. This CDR3 is 13 amino acids long. The V gene lost 6 bases and the J gene lost 6 bases, with 12 bases spanning the gap. The CDR3 DNA is TGTGCCAGCAGAGAGGGCGCGGGTCAGCCCCAGCATTTT. It translates to CASREGAGQPQHF.

The chain is built from TRBV11-2 and TRBJ2-7; 7 nucleotides agree with TRBD1. Per germline, CDR1 SGHAT and CDR2 FQNNGV. The CDR3 sequence is 15 residues long. V trimming: 1 base; J trimming: 7 bases; junction bases outside the gene matches: 10. The CDR3 sequence: CASSLGDRGPLEQYF. The CDR3 DNA is TGTGCCAGCAGCTTAGGGGACAGAGGACCCCTAGAGCAGTACTTC.

The chain has TRBV6-1 and TRBJ2-7; D is unclear. Germline CDR1 is MNHNS and CDR2 is SASEGT. There are 14 residues in the CDR3. Trimming stripped 2 bases from V and 3 bases from J, with 11 bases between. In DNA form, the CDR3 reads TGTGCCAGCAGTGAATCAGGACCCCTCTACGAGCAGTACTTC. Translated, it gives CASSESGPLYEQYF.

This clone has just one count. V and J are TRBV10-1 and TRBJ2-1, with D possibly being TRBD1 or TRBD2 (5 bases each). The CDR3 is made up of 15 amino acids. The germline CDR1 and CDR2 sequences are WNHNN and SYGVQD (reference sequence). Trimming stripped 4 bases from V and 2 bases from J, with 12 bases between. Here the CDR3 DNA reads TGCGCCAGCAGTGTTCAGAGGGGCCCCTACAATGAGCAGTTCTTC. This gives the protein CASSVQRGPYNEQFF.

This clone was seen ten or more times. The J gene is TRBJ1-5, the V gene TRBV5-3, with D uncertain. TRBV5-3 has ORF status, its function being uncertain. Trimming removed 8 bases from V and 0 bases from J, with 12 bases in between. This CDR3 region has 14 residues. CDR3 loop: CARRFQDSNQPQHF. In DNA, the CDR3 is TGTGCCAGGAGATTCCAGGATAGCAATCAGCCCCAGCATTTT.